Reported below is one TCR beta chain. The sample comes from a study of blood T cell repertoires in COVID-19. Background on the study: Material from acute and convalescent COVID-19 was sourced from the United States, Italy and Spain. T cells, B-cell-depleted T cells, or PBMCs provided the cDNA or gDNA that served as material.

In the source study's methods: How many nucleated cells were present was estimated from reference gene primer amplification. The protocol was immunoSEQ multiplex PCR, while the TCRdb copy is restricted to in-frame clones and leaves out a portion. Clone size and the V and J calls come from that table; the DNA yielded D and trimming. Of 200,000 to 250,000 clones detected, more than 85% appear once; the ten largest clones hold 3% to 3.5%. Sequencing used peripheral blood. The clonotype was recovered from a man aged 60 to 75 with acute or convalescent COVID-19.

The CDR3 DNA follows: TGTGCCAGCACCGGACAGCTTGGCTCCTACGAGCAGTACTTC. Encoded protein: CASTGQLGSYEQYF. The chain combines TRBV27 with TRBJ2-7; tentatively, D is TRBD1 (6 bases). The CDR3 has 14 amino acids. V dropped 7 bases and J dropped 0 bases, with 13 bases sitting between them. Germline V gene data show CDR1 as MNHEY and CDR2 as SMNVEV (reference sequence).